This T cell receptor (beta chain) is drawn from a study of T cells in Graves' hyperthyroidism and ophthalmopathy. The CDR3 length is 17 residues. V lost 3 bases, J lost 1 base, and 18 bases lay in between. Newly diagnosed patients aged 18 to 65 had hyperthyroidism of under 2 months' duration. Clinical symptoms, serum thyroxine, TRAb, thyroid ultrasound and orbital computed tomography informed diagnoses. This sample holds PBMCs from less than 13 ml fresh peripheral blood. TCR beta CDR3 region amplification was performed from RNA transcripts. The HTBI primer set was used in a first-round RT-PCR of the TCR CDR3. In TCRdb, the multiplex PCR reads were re-called with MiXCR into one record per CDR3 protein. This sample has some 800,000 distinct CDR3 sequences, with 38% found just once. This clonotype has more than one count but fewer than ten.

The TCR sequence derives from a man between 18 and 29 years old with Graves' hyperthyroidism. Material for sequencing was blood. The rearrangement links TRBV12-3 or TRBV12-4 to TRBJ1-2; D unresolved. Here the CDR3 reads CASSFSPGSPINYGYTF. For the CDR3, the DNA is TGTGCCAGCAGTTTTTCGCCAGGATCCCCTATTAACTATGGCTACACCTTC.